This is a list of T cell receptor beta chains from one sample in a study of T cells in Graves' hyperthyroidism and ophthalmopathy. MiXCR was run by TCRdb on the multiplex PCR reads, yielding one entry per CDR3 protein. Of approximately 600,000 distinct CDR3 sequences listed, less than 25% were seen once; the top ten hold 30% to 40%. Sequencing was performed on blood. These receptors all come from a young man with Graves' ophthalmopathy. CDR3s include the opening cysteine and the closing phenylalanine or tryptophan. D genes are given only for firm matches. Only some rows state a clone size, as once, few, many or a class for expanded clones.

few,.,TRBJ1-1,TRBV28,CASSFYQRASNTEAFF,TGTGCCAGCAGTTTCTATCAGAGGGCCTCGAACACTGAAGCTTTCTTT
.,.,TRBJ2-2,TRBV10-2,CASTLDRNTGELFF,TGCGCCAGCACCCTGGACAGAAACACCGGGGAGCTGTTTTTT
many,.,TRBJ1-2,TRBV20-1,CSARVTSGYTF,TGCAGTGCTAGAGTTACAAGTGGCTACACCTTC
.,.,TRBJ1-2,TRBV28,CASSATIGKWDYGYTF,TGTGCCAGCAGTGCCACCATAGGGAAGTGGGACTATGGCTACACCTTC
few,.,TRBJ2-6,TRBV7-6,CASSLNPGAIGSGANVLTF,TGTGCCAGCAGCTTAAACCCGGGAGCAATCGGCTCTGGGGCCAACGTCCTGACTTTC
many,.,TRBJ1-1,TRBV6-1,CASSRANTEAFF,TGTGCCAGCAGCCGAGCGAACACTGAAGCTTTCTTT
many,TRBD2,TRBJ2-1,TRBV19,CASTIAGGVHEQFF,TGTGCCAGTACCATAGCGGGAGGAGTCCATGAGCAGTTCTTC
many,TRBD2,TRBJ2-7,TRBV7-2,CASSLVAGNSYEQYF,TGTGCCAGCAGCTTAGTAGCGGGGAACTCCTACGAGCAGTACTTC
.,TRBD2,TRBJ2-1,TRBV6-1,CASSVRLSGRANEQFF,TGTGCCAGCAGTGTGCGGCTCAGCGGGAGGGCTAATGAGCAGTTCTTC
.,TRBD1,TRBJ1-5,TRBV7-2,CASSLAGAGGGQPQHF,TGTGCCAGCAGCTTAGCGGGGGCAGGGGGTGGTCAGCCCCAGCATTTT
.,.,TRBJ2-1,TRBV20-1,CSALAYNEQFF,TGCAGCGCTCTAGCCTACAATGAGCAGTTCTTC
.,TRBD2,TRBJ2-1,TRBV4-2,CASSQGVRLAGVEDEQFF,TGTGCCAGCAGCCAAGGGGTGAGGCTAGCGGGAGTGGAAGATGAGCAGTTCTTC
many,.,TRBJ2-1,TRBV12-3/TRBV12-4,CASSLQDNEQFF,TGTGCCAGCAGTCTTCAAGACAATGAGCAGTTCTTC
many,.,TRBJ2-7,TRBV12-3/TRBV12-4,CASRPGTRTGEQYF,TGTGCCAGCAGACCCGGGACACGGACGGGGGAGCAGTACTTC
.,.,TRBJ2-6,TRBV7-9,CATSAGTGANVLTF,TGTGCCACGTCGGCAGGTACTGGGGCCAACGTCCTGACTTTC
.,.,TRBJ1-6,TRBV20-1,CSARDSRGNNSPLHF,TGCAGTGCTAGGGACAGCCGTGGGAATAATTCACCCCTCCACTTT
few,.,TRBJ2-3,TRBV6-1,CASPWDSTDTQYF,TGTGCCAGCCCGTGGGACAGCACAGATACGCAGTATTTT
many,.,TRBJ1-1,TRBV5-1,CASSFPGWDTEAFF,TGCGCCAGCAGCTTCCCAGGGTGGGACACTGAAGCTTTCTTT
few,.,TRBJ1-2,TRBV2,CASIERGLRLNYGYTF,TGTGCCAGCATTGAGAGGGGACTTCGGCTTAACTATGGCTACACCTTC
few,.,TRBJ1-2,TRBV6-1,CASSRSASNYGYTF,TGTGCCAGCAGTCGGTCCGCTTCGAACTATGGCTACACCTTC
.,.,TRBJ2-2,TRBV9,CASSVQTGTGELFF,TGTGCCAGCAGCGTGCAGACCGGGACCGGGGAGCTGTTTTTT
.,TRBD1,TRBJ1-1,TRBV3-1,CASSQDPGQGASEAFF,TGTGCCAGCAGCCAAGATCCGGGACAGGGGGCGTCTGAAGCTTTCTTT
.,TRBD1,TRBJ2-1,TRBV27,CASRRQGGDEQFF,TGTGCCAGCAGGAGACAGGGGGGGGATGAGCAGTTCTTC